The 17 T cell receptor beta chains below all came from one sample that was sequenced in a study of T-cell reconstitution after alpha-beta-depleted transplantation in children. Molecular barcoding with unique molecular identifiers was used for the TCRbeta library. TCRdb reanalysed the PCR reads using MiXCR and keeps one entry per CDR3 protein. The table records around 530,000 distinct CDR3 sequences, around a third of them present only once. The material sequenced was PBMCs from the stem cell graft donor, taken from the stem cell graft. Every receptor here comes from a human donor who donated a stem cell graft to a child with aplastic anemia.

The chain joins TRBV7-2 to TRBJ2-1, with 9 bases lining up with TRBD2. Germline loops: CDR1 SGHTA, CDR2 FQGNSA. The CDR3 is made up of 14 amino acids. The V gene end was trimmed by 4 bases and the J gene end by 9 bases; junction bases not matched to a gene: 7. The CDR3 protein is CASSSSGMGGEQFF. CDR3 in DNA: TGTGCCAGCAGCTCTAGCGGGATGGGGGGTGAGCAGTTCTTC. The whole variable domain, filled in from reference TRBV7-2 and TRBJ2-1, reads GAGVSQSPSNKVTEKGKDVELRCDPISGHTALYWYRQSLGQGLEFLIYFQGNSAPDKSGLPSDRFSAERTGGSVSTLTIQRTQQEDSAVYLCASSSSGMGGEQFFGPGTRLTVL.

This clonotype was counted between two and nine times. This chain links TRBV6-2 or TRBV6-3 with TRBJ2-1, with a tentative D call TRBD2 (6 bases). The CDR3 is 15 residues long. The germline V gene has CDR1 MNHEY and CDR2 SVGEGT. Trimming took 4 bases from V and 7 from J, leaving 17 bases between them. CDR3 bases: TGTGCCAGCAGTTCGGTTAGGGTAGCGGCTAATGAGCAGTTCTTC. This translates into CASSSVRVAANEQFF.

This clonotype has a handful of counts. The chain links TRBV12-3 or TRBV12-4 to TRBJ2-1; the D gene is possibly TRBD2 (5 bases). The CDR3 has 13 residues. The V end was cut by 3 bases, the J end by 7 bases, with 10 bases between. CDR3 region: CASSLGRTNEQFF. In DNA form, the CDR3 reads TGTGCCAGCAGTTTGGGGAGAACGAATGAGCAGTTCTTC.

The chain uses TRBV11-1 and TRBJ1-2; D may be TRBD1 (6 bases). Trimming shortened V by 3 bases and J by 0 bases, and 20 bases separated the two germline ends. CDR3 length equals 18 residues. CDR1 is SGHAT and CDR2 is FQDESV in the germline V gene (reference sequence). The CDR3 protein is CASSLERGRFTANYGYTF. The CDR3 DNA follows: TGTGCCAGCAGCTTGGAGAGGGGGAGATTCACAGCTAACTATGGCTACACCTTC.

The table lists this clonotype with a few counts. The V gene is TRBV30, the J gene TRBJ2-3; 8 bases line up with TRBD1. The CDR3 length is 15 residues. From germline, CDR1 is GTSNPN and CDR2 SVGIG (reference sequence). J lost 3 bases, V lost 2 bases, and 7 bases had no gene match. The DNA for the CDR3 is TGTGCCTGGAGTACTGGACAGGGTAAAACAGATACGCAGTATTTT. This sequence encodes CAWSTGQGKTDTQYF.

This chain connects TRBV5-1 to TRBJ1-1; D is unresolved. The germline V and J ends were trimmed by 3 bases and 1 base, with 10 bases remaining between them. The CDR3 contains 14 residues. Germline V gene data show CDR1 as SGHRS and CDR2 as YFSETQ. CDR3 amino acids: CASSSELSNTEAFF. For the CDR3, the DNA is TGCGCCAGCAGCTCGGAACTCTCGAACACTGAAGCTTTCTTT.

The chain links TRBV20-1 to TRBJ1-5, with unresolved D. The CDR3 runs 15 residues. CDR1 and CDR2 from the germline V gene are DFQATT and SNEGSKA (reference sequence). With 0 bases removed from V and 6 bases from J, the gap between germline ends came to 15 bases. The CDR3 loop reads CSARDKQLQSQPQHF. The CDR3 nucleotides are TGCAGTGCTAGAGATAAACAGTTACAGAGTCAGCCCCAGCATTTT.

This clonotype was counted a few times. V is TRBV12-3 or TRBV12-4 and J is TRBJ1-5; 11 nucleotides align to TRBD1. The CDR3 sequence is 15 residues long. V lost 5 bases and J lost 4; bases outside the gene matches: 4. CDR3 sequence (DNA): TGTGCCAGCAGTGTTGGACAGGGGGCGAATCAGCCCCAGCATTTT. Its protein product is CASSVGQGANQPQHF.

The table lists this clonotype with a few counts. As DNA, the CDR3 is TGTGCCAGCAGCTTGCAGGTTTATGGCTACACCTTC. The encoded protein is CASSLQVYGYTF. V gene TRBV7-2 combines with J gene TRBJ1-2; D not resolved. V lost 3 bases and J 5 bases, leaving 7 bases between the germline ends. The CDR3 extends over 12 amino acids. Germline assignment: CDR1 SGHTA and CDR2 FQGNSA.

This rearrangement joins TRBV6-1 to TRBJ2-1; TRBD2 matches 8 bases. This CDR3 is built from 15 residues. Germline assignment: CDR1 MNHNS and CDR2 SASEGT. The J segment lost 5 bases and the V segment lost 6 bases, leaving 9 bases of the junction unmatched. CDR3 amino acids: CASSSNSGVDNEQFF. CDR3 nucleotides: TGTGCCAGCAGCTCCAATAGCGGGGTAGACAATGAGCAGTTCTTC.

This clonotype was counted only a few times. This chain links TRBV12-3 or TRBV12-4 with TRBJ1-1; 9 nucleotides align to TRBD1. CDR3 length: 15 residues. The V gene end was trimmed by 1 base and the J gene end by 6 bases; junction bases not matched to a gene: 6. CDR3 nucleotide sequence: TGTGCCAGCAGTTTAGGTGGGACAGGGTCCCCTGAAGCTTTCTTT. It encodes CASSLGGTGSPEAFF.

The rearrangement joins TRBV7-8 to TRBJ2-7, with D possibly TRBD1 on 5 matching bases. V was clipped by 0 bases and J by 2 bases, with 14 bases between them. Germline assignment: CDR1 SGHVS and CDR2 FQNEAQ. The CDR3 is made up of 16 amino acids. Here the CDR3 reads CASSLARGPQAYEQYF. CDR3 nucleotides: TGTGCCAGCAGCTTAGCAAGGGGTCCCCAGGCCTACGAGCAGTACTTC.

This clonotype was detected only a few times. This chain uses TRBV29-1 with TRBJ2-1, with 7 nucleotides matching TRBD2. V was pared by 7 bases and J by 8 bases, with 14 bases of the junction left unmatched. Germline assignment: CDR1 SQVTM and CDR2 ANQGSEA. The CDR3 is 14 amino acids. This chain's CDR3 is CSALAASFRDEQFF. CDR3 nucleotide sequence: TGCAGCGCCCTAGCGGCTTCCTTTCGTGATGAGCAGTTCTTC.

The chain joins TRBV7-2 to TRBJ2-7; no definite D call. Germline lookup yields CDR1 SGHTA and CDR2 FQGNSA. The V end was cut by 0 bases, the J end by 6 bases, with 9 bases between. This CDR3 spans 13 amino acids. Here the CDR3 reads CASSLALGVEQYF. The CDR3 nucleotides are TGTGCCAGCAGCTTAGCTCTTGGGGTCGAGCAGTACTTC.

This chain joins TRBV11-2 and TRBJ2-1; possibly TRBD1 or TRBD2 for D (5 bases each). Germline CDR1 SGHAT, CDR2 FQNNGV. V was cut by 6 bases and J by 0 bases, with 15 bases left in between. This CDR3 has 16 residues. The CDR3 nucleotides read TGTGCCAGCAGAAGCCTCCGGGACGGCTCCTACAATGAGCAGTTCTTC. Translated, it gives CASRSLRDGSYNEQFF.

The rearrangement links TRBV10-3 to TRBJ1-2, with 8 bases matching TRBD1. The CDR3 has 15 amino acids. V was pared by 4 bases and J by 10 bases, with 14 bases of the junction left unmatched. The germline gives CDR1 ENHRY, CDR2 SYGVKD. The CDR3 spells CAISGDRDRPSPYTF. The CDR3 DNA reads TGTGCCATCAGTGGTGACCGGGACAGGCCCTCGCCCTACACCTTC.

This clonotype was detected once. The CDR3 region is CASSLKTGVSYTEAFF. In DNA form, the CDR3 reads TGTGCCAGTAGTCTAAAGACAGGGGTATCGTACACTGAAGCTTTCTTT. The chain links TRBV19 to TRBJ1-1; TRBD1 matches at 8 bases. The CDR3 sequence is 16 residues long. V lost 5 bases and J lost 3; bases outside the gene matches: 11. CDR1 and CDR2 from the germline V gene are LNHDA and SQIVND (reference sequence).